This record looks at one T cell receptor beta chain sequence and its context. The antigen remains unidentified. Peripheral blood samples of roughly 10 milliliters were drawn from each donor. Isolating PBMCs gave at least 6 million of these cells per sample. This entry belongs to a study of blood T cells in healthy people across ages. The study, taken as a whole, reports: CMV status of donors was unknown, possibly confounding expanded clonotype changes.

V lost 2 bases to trimming and J lost 7 bases, with 17 bases between them. This CDR3 is 15 amino acids long. CDR1 and CDR2 (germline): MNHNY, SVGAGI (reference sequence). Alongside a J-beta primer mix, a sample-barcoded 5' primer served in a second PCR lasting 7 to 11 cycles. Any given sample supplied a minimum of 2.5 million CDR3-containing paired-end reads. TCRdb reprocessed the 5' RACE reads with MiXCR, giving one entry per CDR3 protein. The top ten clones hold roughly 23% of a sample with around 2 million distinct CDR3 sequences, more than 35% of them seen once. Sequencing was performed on blood. The gene calls are TRBV6-6 and TRBJ1-2; no firm D call. The origin of this receptor is a human donor in good health. CDR3 residues: CASSYPPPTEGGYTF. Here the CDR3 DNA reads TGTGCCAGCAGTTACCCGCCACCCACTGAGGGTGGCTACACCTTC.